The 15 T cell receptor beta chains given below trace back to one sample, sequenced in a study of blood T cell repertoires in COVID-19. The table came from immunoSEQ multiplex PCR; TCRdb's copy has only in-frame clones and leaves some out. The repertoire includes under 120,000 clones, 80% to 90% of them detected once, and 32% sits in the top ten. The sample comprised peripheral blood. The receptors here all came from a woman aged 80 or over with acute or convalescent COVID-19.

This clone was recorded once. The rearrangement links TRBV19 to TRBJ2-5; D possibly corresponds to TRBD1 (6 bases). Germline V lookup: CDR1 LNHDA, CDR2 SQIVND (reference sequence). This CDR3 has 13 amino acids. V gave up 6 bases and J gave up 3 bases, with 11 bases separating them. The CDR3 is CASRAGVEETQYF. The CDR3, as DNA: TGTGCCAGTAGGGCAGGGGTGGAAGAGACCCAGTACTTC. Looking up the rest from reference TRBV19 and TRBJ2-5 gives the full variable domain: DGGITQSPKYLFRKEGQNVTLSCEQNLNHDAMYWYRQDPGQGLRLIYYSQIVNDFQKGDIAEGYSVSREKKESFPLTVTSAQKNPTAFYLCASRAGVEETQYFGPGTRLLVL.

CDR3 sequence reads: CASSQEADNYGYTF. Written as DNA, the CDR3 is TGCGCCAGCAGCCAAGAGGCGGATAACTATGGCTACACCTTC. The chain has TRBV4-3 and TRBJ1-2; D unclear. V lost 0 bases and J lost 1, with 6 bases in between. There are 14 residues in the CDR3. The germline V gene has CDR1 LGHNA and CDR2 YSLEER.

Note on this clone: Germline is not matched at one junction end, which may reflect a read error. The chain is built from TRBV19 and TRBJ2-7; TRBD1 matches 7 bases. Germline CDR1 and CDR2: LNHDA and SQIVND (reference sequence). This CDR3 comprises 11 residues. For the CDR3, the DNA is TGTGCCAGTAGCTCCGGGACAGCCCACCACTTC. It translates to CASSSGTAHHF.

V is TRBV2 and J is TRBJ2-1, with TRBD2 matching over 8 bases. Trimming at V came to 7 bases and at J to 7 bases, leaving 12 bases not matched to a gene. Germline V gene data show CDR1 as SNHLY and CDR2 as FYNNEI. This CDR3 is 15 amino acids long. In DNA form, the CDR3 reads TGTGCCAGCACCACCTCAACTAGCGGACTTAATGAGCAGTTCTTC. Translation: CASTTSTSGLNEQFF.

This chain's CDR3 is CASSLTDYGYTF. As DNA, the CDR3 is TGTGCCAGCAGTTTAACAGACTATGGCTACACCTTC. The rearrangement links TRBV28 to TRBJ1-2; no firm D call. Germline V lookup: CDR1 MDHEN, CDR2 SYDVKM. The V end lost 2 bases, the J end lost 3 bases, and 4 bases lay between the germline ends. This CDR3 is built from 12 residues.

This clone was seen only once. The V call is TRBV14, the J call TRBJ1-2; 7 bases align to TRBD1. CDR3 size: 14 residues. Germline loops: CDR1 SGHDN, CDR2 FVKESK. With V trimmed by 4 bases and J by 8 bases, 10 bases remained unmatched. CDR3 nucleotides: TGTGCCAGCAGCCCCCCAGGGGGACCCAGCGGCTACACCTTC. Its protein product is CASSPPGGPSGYTF. The variable domain in full, completed from reference TRBV14 and TRBJ1-2, reads EAGVTQFPSHSVIEKGQTVTLRCDPISGHDNLYWYRRVMGKEIKFLLHFVKESKQDESGMPNNRFLAERTGGTYSTLKVQPAELEDSGVYFCASSPPGGPSGYTFGSGTRLTVV.

This clone is a singleton in its sample. CDR3: CASSLFGGADYGYTF. Written as DNA, the CDR3 is TGTGCCAGCAGTTTATTTGGTGGGGCGGACTATGGCTACACCTTC. V gene TRBV27 combines with J gene TRBJ1-2, with D tentatively TRBD1 (5 bases). CDR3 length: 15 amino acids. V was cut by 1 base and J by 3 bases, with 12 bases left in between. CDR1 and CDR2 from the germline V gene are MNHEY and SMNVEV (reference sequence).

A note on this clone: The germline gene is not matched at one end of the junction; a read error may be the cause. The V call is TRBV18, the J call TRBJ1-4; TRBD1 agrees at 10 bases. This CDR3 region has 14 residues. The germline gives CDR1 KGHSH, CDR2 LQKENI. The CDR3 loop reads CASSRQGANEKLFF. In DNA form, the CDR3 reads TGTGCCAGCTCAAGACAGGGGGCTAACGAAAAACTGTTTTTT. The full variable domain, completed using reference TRBV18 and TRBJ1-4, is NAGVMQNPRHLVRRRGQEARLRCSPMKGHSHVYWYRQLPEEGLKFMVYLQKENIIDESGMPKERFSAEFPKEGPSILRIQQVVRGDSAAYFCASSRQGANEKLFFGSGTQLSVL.

The chain has TRBV5-1 and TRBJ1-2; no clear D. This CDR3 contains 14 residues. Germline V gives CDR1 SGHRS, CDR2 YFSETQ. V lost 0 bases, J lost 4 bases, and 10 bases lay in between. The CDR3 protein is CASSLDGVGYGYTF. The CDR3 nucleotides read TGCGCCAGCAGCTTGGACGGGGTAGGCTATGGCTACACCTTC. Variable domain in full (rest from reference TRBV5-1 and TRBJ1-2): KAGVTQTPRYLIKTRGQQVTLSCSPISGHRSVSWYQQTPGQGLQFLFEYFSETQRNKGNFPGRFSGRQFSNSRSEMNVSTLELGDSALYLCASSLDGVGYGYTFGSGTRLTVV.

This chain links TRBV20-1 with TRBJ1-1; the D gene is possibly TRBD1 (5 bases). With 6 bases removed from V and 6 bases from J, the gap between germline ends came to 11 bases. The CDR3 runs to 11 residues. CDR1 is DFQATT, CDR2 SNEGSKA, per germline (reference sequence). The CDR3 nucleotides are TGCAGTGCCAAGCGGGGGGCTGAAGCTTTCTTT. Protein sequence: CSAKRGAEAFF.

This clone was seen a few times. Written as DNA, the CDR3 is TGTGCCAGCAGCGTAGGCGTAGCGGGGGGGCACCAGACCCAGTACTTC. Translation: CASSVGVAGGHQTQYF. The chain couples TRBV9 to TRBJ2-5; 11 nucleotides line up with TRBD2. CDR3 length equals 16 residues. Germline CDR1 is SGDLS and CDR2 is YYNGEE. V shed 0 bases and J 6 bases; nucleotides not matched to a gene: 7.

The chain couples TRBV28 to TRBJ1-2; 7 bases fit TRBD1. CDR3 length: 15 residues. Germline loops: CDR1 MDHEN, CDR2 SYDVKM. V shed 6 bases, J shed 2 bases, and the junction held 9 bases outside the gene matches. The CDR3 loop reads CASREYRGRNYGYTF. The CDR3 DNA follows: TGTGCCAGCAGGGAATACAGGGGTCGAAACTATGGCTACACCTTC.

The chain couples TRBV5-3 to TRBJ2-7, with 8 bases fitting TRBD2. TRBV5-3 is classed as an ORF, of uncertain function. The CDR3 is 12 amino acids. V lost 8 bases to trimming and J lost 5 bases; unmatched junction nucleotides: 6. CDR3 nucleotides: TGTGCCAGGCTACGGGGGGGCCACGAGCAGTACTTC. Its protein is CARLRGGHEQYF.

On this clone itself: One end of the junction is discordant with germline, which a read error may explain. The chain recombines TRBV9 with TRBJ1-2; 9 bases agree with TRBD1. Germline loops: CDR1 SGDLS, CDR2 YYNGEE. The CDR3 sequence is 14 residues long. The CDR3 here is CASSVVETGGGPSF. CDR3 bases: TGTGCCAGCAGCGTAGTTGAGACAGGGGGTGGCCCCAGCTTC.

The chain recombines TRBV5-5 with TRBJ1-6; no definite D call. Per germline, CDR1 SGHKS and CDR2 YYEKEE (reference sequence). V shed 0 bases and J shed 12 bases, with 19 bases lying between them. CDR3 length: 16 residues. CDR3 nucleotides: TGTGCCAGCAGCTTGGTTGGCCCCCCCGCCCTGTTACCCCTCCACTTT. Translation gives CASSLVGPPALLPLHF. The full variable domain, its missing parts supplied by reference TRBV5-5 and TRBJ1-6, is DAGVTQSPTHLIKTRGQQVTLRCSPISGHKSVSWYQQVLGQGPQFIFQYYEKEERGRGNFPDRFSARQFPNYSSELNVNALLLGDSALYLCASSLVGPPALLPLHFGNGTRLTVT.